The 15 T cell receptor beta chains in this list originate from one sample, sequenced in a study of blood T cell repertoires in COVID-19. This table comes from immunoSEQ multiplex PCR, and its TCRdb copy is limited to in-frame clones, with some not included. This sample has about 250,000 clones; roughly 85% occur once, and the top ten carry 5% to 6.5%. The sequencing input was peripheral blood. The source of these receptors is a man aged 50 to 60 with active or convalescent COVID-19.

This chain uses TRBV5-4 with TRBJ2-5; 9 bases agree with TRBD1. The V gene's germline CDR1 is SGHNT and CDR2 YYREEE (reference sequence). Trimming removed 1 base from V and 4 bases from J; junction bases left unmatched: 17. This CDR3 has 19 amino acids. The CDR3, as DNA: TGTGCCAGCAGCTTGTCGGGCCCCCTCCGGGACAGGGTTTCAGAGACCCAGTACTTC. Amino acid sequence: CASSLSGPLRDRVSETQYF.

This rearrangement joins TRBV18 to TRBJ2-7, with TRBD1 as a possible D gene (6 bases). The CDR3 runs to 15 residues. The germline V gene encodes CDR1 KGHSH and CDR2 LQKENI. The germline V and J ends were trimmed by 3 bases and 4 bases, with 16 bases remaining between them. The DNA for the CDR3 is TGTGCCAGCTCACCGGTACAGGGCAAAGGGTACGAGCAGTACTTC. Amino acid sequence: CASSPVQGKGYEQYF.

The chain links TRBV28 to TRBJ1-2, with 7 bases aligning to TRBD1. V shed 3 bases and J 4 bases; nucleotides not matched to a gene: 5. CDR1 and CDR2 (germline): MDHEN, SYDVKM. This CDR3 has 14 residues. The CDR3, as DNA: TGTGCCAGCAGTTTGGTGGACAGGCCCTATGGCTACACCTTC. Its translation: CASSLVDRPYGYTF.

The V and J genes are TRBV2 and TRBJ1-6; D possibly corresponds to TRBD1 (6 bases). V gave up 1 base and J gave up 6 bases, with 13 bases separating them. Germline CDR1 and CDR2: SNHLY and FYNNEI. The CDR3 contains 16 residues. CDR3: CASSEEGGGTNSPLHF. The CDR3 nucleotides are TGTGCCAGCAGTGAAGAGGGGGGGGGCACTAATTCACCCCTCCACTTT.

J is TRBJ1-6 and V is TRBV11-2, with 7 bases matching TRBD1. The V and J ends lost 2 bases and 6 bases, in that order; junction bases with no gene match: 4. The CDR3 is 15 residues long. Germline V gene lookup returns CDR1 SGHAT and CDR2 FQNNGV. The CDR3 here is CASSLSGQLNSPLHF. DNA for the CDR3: TGTGCCAGCAGCTTATCGGGACAGCTTAATTCACCCCTCCACTTT.

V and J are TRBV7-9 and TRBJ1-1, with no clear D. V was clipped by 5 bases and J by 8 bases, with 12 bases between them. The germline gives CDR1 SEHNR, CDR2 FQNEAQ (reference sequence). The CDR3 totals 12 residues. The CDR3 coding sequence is TGTGCCAGCAGCCCATTAGCTAGGGAAGCTTTCTTT. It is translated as CASSPLAREAFF.

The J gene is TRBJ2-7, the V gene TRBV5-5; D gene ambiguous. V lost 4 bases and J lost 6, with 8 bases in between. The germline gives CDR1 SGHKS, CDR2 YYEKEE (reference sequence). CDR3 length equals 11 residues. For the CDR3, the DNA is TGTGCCAGCAGCCAAATCAGCGAGCAGTACTTC. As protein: CASSQISEQYF.

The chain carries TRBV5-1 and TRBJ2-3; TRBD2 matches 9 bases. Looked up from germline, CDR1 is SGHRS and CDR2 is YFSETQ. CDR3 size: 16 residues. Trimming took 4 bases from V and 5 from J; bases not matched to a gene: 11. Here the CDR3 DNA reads TGCGCCAGCAGCAGAGCCGGGACTAGCAGTATAGATACGCAGTATTTT. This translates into CASSRAGTSSIDTQYF.

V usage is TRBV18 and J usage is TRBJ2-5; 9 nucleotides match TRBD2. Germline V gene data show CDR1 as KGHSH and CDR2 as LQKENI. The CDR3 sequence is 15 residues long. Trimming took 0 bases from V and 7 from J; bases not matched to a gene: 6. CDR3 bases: TGTGCCAGCTCACCACCGACTAGCGGTCCGGGGACCCAGTACTTC. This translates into CASSPPTSGPGTQYF.

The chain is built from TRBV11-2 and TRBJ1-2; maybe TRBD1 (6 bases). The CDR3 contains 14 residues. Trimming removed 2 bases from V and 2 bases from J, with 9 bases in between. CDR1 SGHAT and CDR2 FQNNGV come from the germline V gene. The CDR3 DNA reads TGTGCCAGCAGCTTACCAGGGGAGAACTATGGCTACACCTTC. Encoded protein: CASSLPGENYGYTF.

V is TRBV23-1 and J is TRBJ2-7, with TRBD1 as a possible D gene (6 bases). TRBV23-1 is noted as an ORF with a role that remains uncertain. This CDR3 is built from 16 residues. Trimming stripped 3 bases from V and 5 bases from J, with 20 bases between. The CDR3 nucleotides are TGCGCCAGCAGTCATCGGCCCACAGGGTCTAGGGACGAGCAGTACTTC. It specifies CASSHRPTGSRDEQYF.

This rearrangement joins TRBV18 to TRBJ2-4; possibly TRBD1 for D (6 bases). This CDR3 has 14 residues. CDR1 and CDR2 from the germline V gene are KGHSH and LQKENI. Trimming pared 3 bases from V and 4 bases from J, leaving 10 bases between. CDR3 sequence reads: CASSPTGKKNIQYF. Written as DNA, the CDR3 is TGTGCCAGCTCACCTACAGGGAAAAAAAACATTCAGTACTTC.

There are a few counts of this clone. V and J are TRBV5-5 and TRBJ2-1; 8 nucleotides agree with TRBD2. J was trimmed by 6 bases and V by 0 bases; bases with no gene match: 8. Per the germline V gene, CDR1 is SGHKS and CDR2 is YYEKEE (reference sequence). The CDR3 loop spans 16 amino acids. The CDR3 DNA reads TGTGCCAGCAGCTTGGCCCCAACCGGGACTAGCAATGAGCAGTTCTTC. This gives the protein CASSLAPTGTSNEQFF.

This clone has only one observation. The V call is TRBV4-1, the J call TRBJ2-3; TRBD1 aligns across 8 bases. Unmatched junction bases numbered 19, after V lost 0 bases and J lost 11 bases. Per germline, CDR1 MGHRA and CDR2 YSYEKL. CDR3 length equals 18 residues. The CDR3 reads CASSQDLQGQGRPRGQYF. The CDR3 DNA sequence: TGCGCCAGCAGCCAAGACCTGCAAGGACAGGGAAGGCCTCGCGGGCAGTATTTT.

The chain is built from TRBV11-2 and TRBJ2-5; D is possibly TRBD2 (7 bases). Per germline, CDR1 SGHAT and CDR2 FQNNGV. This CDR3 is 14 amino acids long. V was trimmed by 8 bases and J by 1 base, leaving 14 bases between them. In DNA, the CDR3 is TGTGCCAGCTTGGGTAGGGGGGGCCAAGAGACCCAGTACTTC. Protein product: CASLGRGGQETQYF.